One and the same sample provided the 31 T cell receptor beta chains below, sequenced in a study of cytomegalovirus exposure and HLA in healthy donors. PCR involved 60 Vbeta and 13 Jbeta primers. The table came from immunoSEQ multiplex PCR; TCRdb's copy has only in-frame clones and leaves some out. The sample comprises some 130,000 clones, 78% of which are singletons, and approximately 3.5% rests with the top ten. Sample: PBMCs. The receptors shown here come from a woman in her 30s in good health and CMV-seropositive.

This clone has only a few counts. The chain joins TRBV27 to TRBJ2-7; 7 nucleotides match TRBD2. The CDR3 is 14 residues long. V was pared by 4 bases and J by 6 bases, with 9 bases of the junction left unmatched. Germline V gene lookup returns CDR1 MNHEY and CDR2 SMNVEV (reference sequence). This chain's CDR3 is CASSWGGIGCEQYF. CDR3 nucleotides: TGTGCCAGCAGTTGGGGGGGAATTGGGTGCGAGCAGTACTTC.

This clone is a singleton in its sample. This chain joins TRBV19 and TRBJ2-2; the match to TRBD2 covers 14 bases. Germline V lookup: CDR1 LNHDA, CDR2 SQIVND (reference sequence). This CDR3 spans 17 amino acids. The V gene end was trimmed by 2 bases and the J gene end by 9 bases; junction bases not matched to a gene: 8. CDR3 bases: TGTGCCAGTAGTATATCCCCGGGACTAGCGGGGGAGAGGGAGCTGTTTTTT. Translated, it gives CASSISPGLAGERELFF.

This clone occurred a few times. This rearrangement joins TRBV4-2 to TRBJ1-2, with TRBD1 matching over 8 bases. Germline CDR1 is LGHNA and CDR2 is YNFKEQ. The CDR3 extends over 16 amino acids. With 1 base clipped from V and 7 bases from J, the junction kept 11 bases outside the gene matches. For the CDR3, the DNA is TGTGCCAGCAGCCAAGTGGGGACAGGCCTTGTGAGTGGCTACACCTTC. Translated: CASSQVGTGLVSGYTF.

The chain links TRBV5-1 to TRBJ1-2, with 9 bases that match TRBD1. The CDR3 has 14 amino acids. Germline V lookup: CDR1 SGHRS, CDR2 YFSETQ. The V gene end was trimmed by 4 bases and the J gene end by 6 bases; junction bases not matched to a gene: 7. In DNA form, the CDR3 reads TGCGCCAGCAGCCCGGCCGGGACAGGGAATGGCTACACCTTC. Amino acids: CASSPAGTGNGYTF.

This clone occurred a few times. This sequence joins TRBV19 and TRBJ1-5; D uncertain. Per germline, CDR1 LNHDA and CDR2 SQIVND (reference sequence). V gave up 3 bases and J gave up 9 bases, with 9 bases separating them. The CDR3 spans 12 residues. In nucleotides, the CDR3 is TGTGCCAGTAGTATTCCACGAGCGCCCCAGCATTTT. It specifies CASSIPRAPQHF.

The V and J genes are TRBV27 and TRBJ1-6; D remains ambiguous. The length of the CDR3 is 13 residues. V lost 6 bases and J lost 5, with 8 bases in between. Germline V CDR1 and CDR2: MNHEY, SMNVEV (reference sequence). The CDR3 DNA is TGTGCCAGCAGAGCTCTTCATAATTCACCCCTCCACTTT. Its protein product is CASRALHNSPLHF.

This rearrangement joins TRBV13 to TRBJ1-5, with D possibly matching TRBD1 (6 bases). The CDR3 is 14 residues long. Trimming pared 7 bases from V and 3 bases from J, leaving 13 bases between. In germline, CDR1 is PRHDT, CDR2 FYEKMQ (reference sequence). The CDR3 DNA follows: TGTGCCAGCATCCTCAGGGGAGTCAATCAGCCCCAGCATTTT. It encodes CASILRGVNQPQHF.

This clone was observed once. The V and J genes are TRBV7-6 and TRBJ2-5; weak D call: TRBD2 (6 bases). Germline V gene lookup returns CDR1 SGHVS and CDR2 FNYEAQ. Trimming stripped 1 base from V and 5 bases from J, with 14 bases between. The CDR3 is made up of 15 amino acids. CDR3 in amino acids: CASSLEHLRGETQYF. The CDR3 DNA sequence: TGTGCCAGCAGCTTAGAACACCTACGGGGGGAGACCCAGTACTTC.

The chain couples TRBV6-1 to TRBJ2-3; D is unresolved. Germline lookup yields CDR1 MNHNS and CDR2 SASEGT. V was trimmed by 9 bases and J by 4 bases, leaving 14 bases between them. CDR3 length: 13 amino acids. CDR3 region: CASSSPSSDTQYF. The CDR3 DNA reads as TGTGCCAGTAGCTCCCCTTCGTCAGATACGCAGTATTTT.

The chain employs TRBV18 and TRBJ1-6; TRBD1 is a possible D gene (6 bases). CDR1 and CDR2 from the germline V gene are KGHSH and LQKENI. Trimming took 6 bases from V and 8 from J, leaving 17 bases between them. The CDR3 covers 15 residues. DNA for the CDR3: TGTGCCAGCTCTGCCGGCGGAGGGGGGGATTCACCCCTCCACTTT. Translating it yields CASSAGGGGDSPLHF.

The sample holds one count of this clone. The CDR3 DNA reads as TGTGCCAGCAGTGAATATCGGAACACTGAAGCTTTCTTT. It is translated as CASSEYRNTEAFF. This chain uses TRBV25-1 with TRBJ1-1; no clear D. Germline V gene lookup returns CDR1 MGHDK and CDR2 SYGVNS. V lost 0 bases and J 1 base, leaving 3 bases between the germline ends. The CDR3 contains 13 residues.

The rearrangement uses TRBV2 and TRBJ2-5, with 9 bases aligning to TRBD2. The germline V gene encodes CDR1 SNHLY and CDR2 FYNNEI. The trim removed 4 bases at V and 4 bases at J, leaving 4 bases unmatched. The CDR3 sequence is 14 residues long. This CDR3 reads CASSAARGGETQYF. DNA for the CDR3: TGTGCCAGCAGTGCGGCGCGGGGGGGAGAGACCCAGTACTTC.

This clone is a singleton in its sample. J is TRBJ1-6 and V is TRBV15; TRBD1 matches at 10 bases. The germline CDR1 and CDR2 sequences are LNHNV and YYDKDF (reference sequence). J was trimmed by 6 bases and V by 0 bases; bases with no gene match: 8. This CDR3 spans 18 amino acids. Written as DNA, the CDR3 is TGTGCCACCAGCAGAGATCGGCAGGGACAGGGGCGTAATTCACCCCTCCACTTT. It yields the protein CATSRDRQGQGRNSPLHF.

The DNA of the CDR3 is TGTGCCAGCAGTTTTTCGACATCATGGACCCAGTACTTC. Encoded protein: CASSFSTSWTQYF. This chain connects TRBV28 to TRBJ2-5; D gene uncertain. This CDR3 is 13 amino acids long. V lost 3 bases, J lost 7 bases, and 12 bases lay in between. Germline V gives CDR1 MDHEN, CDR2 SYDVKM.

The chain employs TRBV7-2 and TRBJ2-3, with TRBD2 as a possible D gene (7 bases). Deletions cut 6 bases from V and 1 base from J, with 26 bases between. The CDR3 runs to 19 residues. CDR1 and CDR2 from the germline V gene are SGHTA and FQGNSA. CDR3: CASRGLGGGALGGTDTQYF. CDR3 sequence (DNA): TGTGCCAGCAGAGGTCTTGGTGGGGGGGCCTTGGGTGGCACAGATACGCAGTATTTT.

This chain links TRBV27 with TRBJ2-1; 8 bases fit TRBD2. The trim removed 5 bases at V and 7 bases at J, leaving 10 bases unmatched. The CDR3 is 15 amino acids. CDR1 is MNHEY and CDR2 is SMNVEV in the germline V gene (reference sequence). The CDR3, as DNA: TGTGCCAGCAGTAAAGAAGCGGGGGCCGCGAATGAGCAGTTCTTC. This encodes CASSKEAGAANEQFF.

This clone appeared once. Here the CDR3 reads CASSEGGGYTF. The CDR3, as DNA: TGTGCCAGCAGTGAAGGAGGTGGCTACACCTTC. The V and J genes are TRBV2 and TRBJ1-2; D gene ambiguous. The CDR3 runs to 11 residues. V was cut by 1 base and J by 7 bases, with 4 bases left in between. The germline CDR1 and CDR2 sequences are SNHLY and FYNNEI.

Regarding this clone: Germline is not matched at one junction end, which may reflect a read error. The CDR3 is CSGEKQGEQYF. DNA of the CDR3: TGCAGCGGTGAAAAACAGGGCGAGCAGTACTTC. This sequence joins TRBV29-1 and TRBJ2-7; TRBD1 is a possible D gene (6 bases). The CDR3 is made up of 11 amino acids. Germline V CDR1 and CDR2: SQVTM, ANQGSEA.

The chain couples TRBV29-1 to TRBJ2-1, with TRBD2 identical over 7 bases. Per the germline V gene, CDR1 is SQVTM and CDR2 is ANQGSEA. V was clipped by 5 bases and J by 2 bases; unmatched bases: 6. CDR3 length equals 14 residues. This CDR3 reads CSVWFGGTYNEQFF. In nucleotides, the CDR3 is TGCAGCGTTTGGTTCGGGGGGACCTACAATGAGCAGTTCTTC.

This clone showed up just a few times. This sequence joins TRBV6-5 and TRBJ1-2; no reliable D call. This CDR3 contains 14 residues. CDR1 is MNHEY, CDR2 SVGAGI, per germline. The V gene lost 6 bases and the J gene lost 3 bases, with 14 bases spanning the gap. CDR3 protein: CASSFRGWDYGYTF. The CDR3 DNA follows: TGTGCCAGCAGCTTTCGGGGTTGGGACTATGGCTACACCTTC.

The chain carries TRBV5-1 and TRBJ2-3, with 7 positions matching TRBD1. The length of the CDR3 is 14 residues. Unmatched junction bases numbered 3, after V lost 3 bases and J lost 2 bases. The germline CDR1 and CDR2 sequences are SGHRS and YFSETQ. CDR3 coding DNA: TGCGCCAGCAGCTGGGGACAGAACACAGATACGCAGTATTTT. This encodes CASSWGQNTDTQYF. The full variable domain, rest sourced from reference TRBV5-1 and TRBJ2-3, is KAGVTQTPRYLIKTRGQQVTLSCSPISGHRSVSWYQQTPGQGLQFLFEYFSETQRNKGNFPGRFSGRQFSNSRSEMNVSTLELGDSALYLCASSWGQNTDTQYFGPGTRLTVL.

The V and J genes are TRBV4-2 and TRBJ1-4; TRBD1 agrees at 8 bases. Germline V gene sequence: CDR1 LGHNA, CDR2 YNFKEQ. V gave up 0 bases and J gave up 7 bases; unmatched junction bases: 10. CDR3 length: 17 amino acids. The CDR3 DNA reads as TGTGCCAGCAGCCAAGAAGTTCAGGGACAGGCGGGTGAAAAACTGTTTTTT. As protein: CASSQEVQGQAGEKLFF.

CDR3 nucleotide sequence: TGTGCCAGCTCACTCTACCGGAGGACCGTCCAACAAAAAGATACGCAGTATTTT. Translation: CASSLYRRTVQQKDTQYF. This chain connects TRBV18 to TRBJ2-3, with D possibly being TRBD2 (5 bases). With 4 bases removed from V and 5 bases from J, the gap between germline ends came to 25 bases. Germline V gives CDR1 KGHSH, CDR2 LQKENI. The CDR3 extends over 18 amino acids.

J is TRBJ1-1 and V is TRBV4-1; TRBD1 might be the D (5 bases). The germline V and J ends were trimmed by 1 base and 7 bases, with 13 bases remaining between them. The CDR3 has 14 residues. The germline CDR1 and CDR2 sequences are MGHRA and YSYEKL. CDR3 DNA: TGCGCCAGCAGCCAAGCGGTAGGGGTTAGTGAAGCTTTCTTT. This encodes CASSQAVGVSEAFF.

This clone was recorded only once. This chain uses TRBV2 with TRBJ1-1, with TRBD1 matching over 9 bases. CDR1 SNHLY and CDR2 FYNNEI come from the germline V gene. The CDR3 consists of 16 residues. V shed 2 bases, J shed 4 bases, and the junction held 8 bases outside the gene matches. In nucleotides, the CDR3 is TGTGCCAGCAGTGAACTGGGGACAGGGATGGGCACTGAAGCTTTCTTT. Translating it yields CASSELGTGMGTEAFF.

This clone was counted a few times. CDR3 coding DNA: TGTGCCAGCACCCCGGGGAGTTATCAGCCCCAGCATTTT. As protein: CASTPGSYQPQHF. The chain recombines TRBV28 with TRBJ1-5; D unresolved. Trimming removed 7 bases at V and 5 bases at J, with 12 bases between. This CDR3 contains 13 residues. Germline CDR1 and CDR2: MDHEN and SYDVKM.

V gene TRBV13 combines with J gene TRBJ2-3; TRBD1 matches 10 bases. Germline CDR1 and CDR2: PRHDT and FYEKMQ (reference sequence). The CDR3 spans 16 residues. Unmatched junction bases numbered 12, after V lost 6 bases and J lost 6 bases. In nucleotides, the CDR3 is TGTGCCAGCAGTCCAACGTGGGACAGGGGTTCGGATACGCAGTATTTT. The encoded protein is CASSPTWDRGSDTQYF.

The rearrangement joins TRBV9 to TRBJ2-1; 10 bases agree with TRBD1. The CDR3 extends over 12 amino acids. Germline V gene sequence: CDR1 SGDLS, CDR2 YYNGEE. V was clipped by 4 bases and J by 10 bases; unmatched bases: 2. The CDR3 loop reads CASSQDRGEQFF. CDR3 nucleotides: TGTGCCAGCAGCCAGGACAGGGGGGAGCAGTTCTTC.

V gene TRBV6-6 combines with J gene TRBJ2-1; TRBD2 matches at 8 bases. The CDR3 consists of 14 residues. The ends lost 6 bases at V and 8 bases at J; junction bases unmatched: 9. Germline V CDR1 and CDR2: MNHNY, SVGAGI (reference sequence). This chain's CDR3 is CASSSRLASDEQFF. CDR3 coding DNA: TGTGCCAGCAGCTCGAGACTAGCGAGCGATGAGCAGTTCTTC.

The rearrangement uses TRBV4-3 and TRBJ1-2; D call uncertain. Trimming left V 1 base short and J 1 base short, with 10 bases between. This CDR3 has 15 amino acids. CDR1 LGHNA and CDR2 YSLEER come from the germline V gene. The CDR3 is CASSQVQTVNYGYTF. The CDR3 coding sequence is TGCGCCAGCAGCCAAGTCCAAACAGTTAACTATGGCTACACCTTC.

V gene TRBV7-6 combines with J gene TRBJ2-3; 8 bases agree with TRBD2. This CDR3 spans 17 amino acids. The V gene's germline CDR1 is SGHVS and CDR2 FNYEAQ. The junction had 13 bases not matched to a gene; V was cut back by 5 bases and J by 3 bases. The CDR3 DNA sequence: TGTGCCAGCAGCGCAAATACGGGCGGGGGGACTACAGATACGCAGTATTTT. Its protein is CASSANTGGGTTDTQYF.